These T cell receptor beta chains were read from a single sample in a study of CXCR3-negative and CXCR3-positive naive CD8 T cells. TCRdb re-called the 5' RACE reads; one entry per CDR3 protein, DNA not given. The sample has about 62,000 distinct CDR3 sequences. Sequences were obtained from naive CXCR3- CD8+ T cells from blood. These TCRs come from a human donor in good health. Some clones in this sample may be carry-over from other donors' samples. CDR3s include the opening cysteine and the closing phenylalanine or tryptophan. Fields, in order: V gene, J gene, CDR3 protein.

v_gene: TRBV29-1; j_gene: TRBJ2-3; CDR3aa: CSVSGGRYTDTQYF
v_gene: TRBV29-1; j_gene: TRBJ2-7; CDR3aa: CSGGVAREQYF
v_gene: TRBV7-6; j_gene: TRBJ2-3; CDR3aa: CASSRTGADTQYF
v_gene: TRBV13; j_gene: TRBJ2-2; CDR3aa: CASSPDLDRELFF
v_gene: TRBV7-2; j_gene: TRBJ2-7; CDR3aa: CASSSGIGYEQYF
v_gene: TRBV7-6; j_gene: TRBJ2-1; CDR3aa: CASSLSLSGGYNEQFF
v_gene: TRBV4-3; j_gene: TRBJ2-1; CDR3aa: CASSQDGAGQQFF
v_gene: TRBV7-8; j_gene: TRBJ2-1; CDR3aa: CASSLDGARDSSYNEQFF
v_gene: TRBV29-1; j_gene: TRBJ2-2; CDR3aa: CSVGEPNTGELFF
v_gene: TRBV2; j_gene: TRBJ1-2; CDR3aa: CASSQADPKTF